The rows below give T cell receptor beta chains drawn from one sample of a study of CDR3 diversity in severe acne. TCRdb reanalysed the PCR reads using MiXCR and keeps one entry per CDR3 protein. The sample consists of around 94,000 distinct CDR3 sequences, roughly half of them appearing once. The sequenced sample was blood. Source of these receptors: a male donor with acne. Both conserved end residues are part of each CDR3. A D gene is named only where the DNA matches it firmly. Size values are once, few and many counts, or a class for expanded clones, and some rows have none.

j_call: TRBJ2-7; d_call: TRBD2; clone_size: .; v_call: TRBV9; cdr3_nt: TGTGCCAGCAGCGGGACTAGCGGCTACGAGCAGTACTTC; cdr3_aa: CASSGTSGYEQYF
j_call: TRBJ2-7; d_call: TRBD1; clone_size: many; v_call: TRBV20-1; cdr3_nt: TGCAGTGCTCTGGGGACAGGGAGGACCAGCTACGAGCAGTACTTC; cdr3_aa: CSALGTGRTSYEQYF
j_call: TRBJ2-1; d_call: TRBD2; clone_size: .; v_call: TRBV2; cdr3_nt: TGTGCCAGCAGTGGCGGGAGGGACGATGAGCAGTTCTTC; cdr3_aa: CASSGGRDDEQFF
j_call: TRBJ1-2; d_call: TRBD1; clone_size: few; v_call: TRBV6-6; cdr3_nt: TGTGCCAGCCAACGGGGGGGGACAGGGGGTTGGGATGGCTACACCTTC; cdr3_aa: CASQRGGTGGWDGYTF
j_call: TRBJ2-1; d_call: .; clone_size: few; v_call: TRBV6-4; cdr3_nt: TGTGCCAGCAGTGTTGCGGGGGCAAACAATGAGCAGTTCTTC; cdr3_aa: CASSVAGANNEQFF
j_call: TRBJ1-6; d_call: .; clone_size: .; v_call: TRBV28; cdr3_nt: TGTGCCAGCAGTTTACCCTCCTATAATTCACCCCTCCACTTT; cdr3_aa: CASSLPSYNSPLHF
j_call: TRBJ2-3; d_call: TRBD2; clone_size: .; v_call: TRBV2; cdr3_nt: TGTGCCAGCTTTAGCGGGAGCTACACAGATACGCAGTATTTT; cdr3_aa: CASFSGSYTDTQYF
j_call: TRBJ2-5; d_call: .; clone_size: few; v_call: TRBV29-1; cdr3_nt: TGCAGCGTTGAACTCTCGCAAGAGACCCAGTACTTC; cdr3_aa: CSVELSQETQYF
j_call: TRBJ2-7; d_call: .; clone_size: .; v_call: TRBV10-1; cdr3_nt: TGCGCCAGCAGTGAGATCGGGACCGGGGAGCTGTACTTC; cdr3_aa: CASSEIGTGELYF
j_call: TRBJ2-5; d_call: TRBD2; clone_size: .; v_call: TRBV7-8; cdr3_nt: TGTGCCAGCAGCCCATTGGGTTATCTAGCGGAACAAGAGACCCAGTACTTC; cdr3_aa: CASSPLGYLAEQETQYF
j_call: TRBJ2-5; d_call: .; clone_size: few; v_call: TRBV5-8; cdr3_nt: TGTGCCAGCAGCTTGGAAGGTGACATGCTGGCCCAGTACTTC; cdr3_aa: CASSLEGDMLAQYF
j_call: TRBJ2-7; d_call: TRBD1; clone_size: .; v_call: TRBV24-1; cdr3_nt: TGTGCCACCAGTGATCGACGCCGGGGACAGGGGAAGAACGAGCAGTACTTC; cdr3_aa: CATSDRRRGQGKNEQYF
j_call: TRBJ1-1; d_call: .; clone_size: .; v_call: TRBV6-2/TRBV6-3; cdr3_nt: TGTGCCAGCAGTTACGTTACATCTGACACTGAAGCTTTCTTT; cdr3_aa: CASSYVTSDTEAFF
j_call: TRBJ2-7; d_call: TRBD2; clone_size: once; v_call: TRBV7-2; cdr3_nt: TGTGCCAGCAGCCCCTCGGGGGGGCCGGAGCAGTACTTC; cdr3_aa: CASSPSGGPEQYF
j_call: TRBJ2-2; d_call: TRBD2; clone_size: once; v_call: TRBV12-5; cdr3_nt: TGTGCTAGTGGTACAGGACTAGCGGAAACGAACACCGGGGAGCTGTTTTTT; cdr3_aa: CASGTGLAETNTGELFF
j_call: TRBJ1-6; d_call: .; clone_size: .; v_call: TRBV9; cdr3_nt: TGTGCCAGCAGCCCCAGTCGGGGCGATAATTCACCCCTCCACTTT; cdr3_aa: CASSPSRGDNSPLHF
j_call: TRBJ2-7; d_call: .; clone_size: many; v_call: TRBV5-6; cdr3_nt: TGTGCCAGCACCCATAGGGGGAGGAAGTACTTC; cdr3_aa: CASTHRGRKYF
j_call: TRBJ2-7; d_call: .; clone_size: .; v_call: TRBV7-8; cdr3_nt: TGTGCCAGCAGCCAAGGCAGGGGATTCTCCTACGAGCAGTACTTC; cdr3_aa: CASSQGRGFSYEQYF
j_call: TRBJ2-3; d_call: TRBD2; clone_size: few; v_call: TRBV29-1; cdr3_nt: TGCAGCGTAGCCGGGACTAGCGGGAGGGATACGCAGTATTTT; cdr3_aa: CSVAGTSGRDTQYF
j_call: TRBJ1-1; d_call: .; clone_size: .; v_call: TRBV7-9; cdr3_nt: TGTGCCAGCAGCGGGGGGGGTCCAAAACCTACTGAAGCTTTCTTT; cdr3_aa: CASSGGGPKPTEAFF
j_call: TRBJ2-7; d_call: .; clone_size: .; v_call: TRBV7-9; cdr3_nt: TGTGCCAGCAGCCCCGATCCGGGACACTCGGCACACTACGAGCAGTACTTC; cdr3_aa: CASSPDPGHSAHYEQYF
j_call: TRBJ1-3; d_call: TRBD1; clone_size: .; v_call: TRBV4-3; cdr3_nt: TGCGCCAGCAGCCTAGAACAGGGGTTAGGAAACACCATATATTTT; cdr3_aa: CASSLEQGLGNTIYF
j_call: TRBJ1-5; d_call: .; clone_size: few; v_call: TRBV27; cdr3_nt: TGTGCCAGCTCTGGCCCGGGACATGGTCAGCCCCAGCATTTT; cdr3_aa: CASSGPGHGQPQHF
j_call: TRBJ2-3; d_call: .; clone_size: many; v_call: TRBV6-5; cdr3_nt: TGTGCCAGCAGCCCGTACATCCTGGACACAGATACGCAGTATTTT; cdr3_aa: CASSPYILDTDTQYF
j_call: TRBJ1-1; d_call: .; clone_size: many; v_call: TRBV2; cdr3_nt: TGTGCCAGTGCATGGGGGAACACTGAAGCTTTCTTT; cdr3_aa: CASAWGNTEAFF
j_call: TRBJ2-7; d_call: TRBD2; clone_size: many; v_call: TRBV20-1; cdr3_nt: TGCAGTGCTTCGGGACTAGCGGGGATATTAAGCTCCTACGAGCAGTACTTC; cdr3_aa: CSASGLAGILSSYEQYF
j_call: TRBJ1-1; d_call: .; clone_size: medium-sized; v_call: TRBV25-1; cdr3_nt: TGTGCCAGCAGTGAAGGAGTCACTGAAGCTTTCTTT; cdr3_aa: CASSEGVTEAFF
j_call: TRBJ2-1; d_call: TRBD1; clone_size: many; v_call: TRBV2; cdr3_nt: TGTGCCAGCAGTAAGGGACAGGGGTACGATGAGCAGTTCTTC; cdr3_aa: CASSKGQGYDEQFF
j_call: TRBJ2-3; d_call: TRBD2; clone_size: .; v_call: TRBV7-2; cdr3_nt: TGTGCCAGCAGCTGCCTTAGCGGGAGTTCGAATACGCAGTATTTT; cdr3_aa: CASSCLSGSSNTQYF
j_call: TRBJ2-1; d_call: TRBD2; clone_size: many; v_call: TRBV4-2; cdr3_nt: TGTGCCAGCAGCCAAGATCAGCTAGCGGGAGGGCGGGTGTTCTTC; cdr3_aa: CASSQDQLAGGRVFF
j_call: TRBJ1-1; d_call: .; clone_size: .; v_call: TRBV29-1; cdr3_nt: TGCAGCGTTGCCTCGGACACTGAAGCTTTCTTT; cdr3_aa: CSVASDTEAFF
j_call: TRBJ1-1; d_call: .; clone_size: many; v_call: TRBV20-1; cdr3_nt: TGCAGTGCTAGCGAGCAGGGCGAATGGAACACTGAAGCTTTCTTT; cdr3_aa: CSASEQGEWNTEAFF
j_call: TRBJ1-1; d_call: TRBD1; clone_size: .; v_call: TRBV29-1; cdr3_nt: TGCAGTGCAGACAGGGGGACGAACACTGAAGCTTTCTTT; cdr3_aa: CSADRGTNTEAFF
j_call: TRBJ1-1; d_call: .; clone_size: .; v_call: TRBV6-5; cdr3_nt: TGTGCCAGCCTAGGGCGGGGCGACACTGAAGCTTTCTTT; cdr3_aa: CASLGRGDTEAFF
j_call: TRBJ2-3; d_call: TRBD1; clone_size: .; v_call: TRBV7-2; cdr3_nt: TGTGCCAGCAGCCGGAGAGCTTTGACCCAACGGACAGGGGTCGACACGCAGTATTTT; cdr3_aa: CASSRRALTQRTGVDTQYF
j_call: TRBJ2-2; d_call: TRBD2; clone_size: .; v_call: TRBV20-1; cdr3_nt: TGCAGTGCTGCCGGGACTAGCGGGGAGCTGTTTTTT; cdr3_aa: CSAAGTSGELFF
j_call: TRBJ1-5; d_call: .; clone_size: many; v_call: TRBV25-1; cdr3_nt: TGTGCCAGCAGTGAGATGGGGAGCAATCAGCCCCAGCATTTT; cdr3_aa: CASSEMGSNQPQHF
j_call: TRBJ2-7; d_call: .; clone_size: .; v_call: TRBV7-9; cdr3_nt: TGTGCCAGCAGCCCGGGCAGGGACGAGCAGTACTTC; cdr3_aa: CASSPGRDEQYF
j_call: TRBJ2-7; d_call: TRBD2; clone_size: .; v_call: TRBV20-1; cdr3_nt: TGCAGTGCTAGTCGGGCCGGGACTAGGGGCTACGAGCAGTACTTC; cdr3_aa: CSASRAGTRGYEQYF
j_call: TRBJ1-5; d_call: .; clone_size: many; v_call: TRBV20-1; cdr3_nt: TGCAGTGCTAGAGATTCTCTCCTGGGACAACCCAATCAGCCCCAGCATTTT; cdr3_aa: CSARDSLLGQPNQPQHF
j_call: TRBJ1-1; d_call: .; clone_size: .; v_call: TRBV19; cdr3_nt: TGTGCCAGTAGCGACAGGATACTGAACATTGAAGCTTTCTTT; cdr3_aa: CASSDRILNIEAFF
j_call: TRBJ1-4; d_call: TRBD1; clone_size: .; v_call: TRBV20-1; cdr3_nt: TGCAGTGCTAGAGCCGCGGGACAGCTCAATGAAAAACTGCTTTTT; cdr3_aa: CSARAAGQLNEKLLF
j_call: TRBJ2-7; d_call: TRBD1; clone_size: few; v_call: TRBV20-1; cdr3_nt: TGCAGTGCTAGTCGGGCCGGGACAGGGGGTTTGCAGTACTTC; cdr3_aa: CSASRAGTGGLQYF
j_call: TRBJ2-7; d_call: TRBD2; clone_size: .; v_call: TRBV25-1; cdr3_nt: TGTGCCAGCAGCTTACTGGGCGGGAGCTACGAGCAGTACTTC; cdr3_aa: CASSLLGGSYEQYF
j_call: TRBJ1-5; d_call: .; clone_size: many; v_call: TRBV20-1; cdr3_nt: TGCAGTGCTAGAGGAGGGCCTAGCAATCAGCCCCAGCATTTT; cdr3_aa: CSARGGPSNQPQHF
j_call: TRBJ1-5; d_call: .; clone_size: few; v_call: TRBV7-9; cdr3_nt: TGCGCCAGCAGCCAGGGATACAATCAGCCCCAGCATTTT; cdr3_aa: CASSQGYNQPQHF
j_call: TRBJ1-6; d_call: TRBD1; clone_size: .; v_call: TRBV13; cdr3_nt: TGTGCCAGCAGCCCCCGCGGCAGGGGGAATTCACCCCTCCACTTT; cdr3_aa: CASSPRGRGNSPLHF